In its sample, the clone carrying this T cell receptor beta chain was seen many times. Its matching antigen is unknown. This sample stems from a study of T cells in Graves' hyperthyroidism and ophthalmopathy. General observations from the study: By a 13 V-J model, ophthalmopathy was set apart from stable hyperthyroidism.

There were TCR beta CDR3 regions amplified from RNA transcripts. HTBI primers were the set used in a first-round RT-PCR of the TCR CDR3. TCRdb processed the multiplex PCR reads anew with MiXCR; each CDR3 protein has one entry. This sample carries 700,000 or so distinct CDR3 sequences, roughly 15% of them seen once, and the ten largest clones take around 7.7%. Sequencing was performed on blood. The receptor was isolated from a man between 18 and 35 years old with Graves' hyperthyroidism.

The CDR3 DNA reads as TGTGCCTGTCTAGGAGCGCGGACAGATACGCAGTATTTT. Residues: CACLGARTDTQYF. The chain couples TRBV30 to TRBJ2-3; no definite D call. The CDR3 is 13 residues long. Germline CDR1 GTSNPN, CDR2 SVGIG (reference sequence). The germline V and J ends were trimmed by 6 bases and 3 bases, with 13 bases remaining between them.